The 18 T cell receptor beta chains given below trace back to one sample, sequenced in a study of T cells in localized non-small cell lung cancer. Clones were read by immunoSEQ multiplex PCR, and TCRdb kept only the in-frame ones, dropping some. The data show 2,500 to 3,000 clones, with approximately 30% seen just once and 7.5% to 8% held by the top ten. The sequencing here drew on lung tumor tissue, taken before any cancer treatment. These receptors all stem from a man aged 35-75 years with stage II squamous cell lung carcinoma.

DNA for the CDR3: TGTGCCAGCAGTGAAGCATCGGGAAACTATGGCTACACCTTC. Residues: CASSEASGNYGYTF. V and J are TRBV9 and TRBJ1-2; D is unresolved. This CDR3 is built from 14 residues. The V end was cut by 5 bases, the J end by 2 bases, with 13 bases between. CDR1 is SGDLS, CDR2 YYNGEE, per germline. Variable domain in full (rest from reference TRBV9 and TRBJ1-2): DSGVTQTPKHLITATGQRVTLRCSPRSGDLSVYWYQQSLDQGLQFLIQYYNGEERAKGNILERFSAQQFPDLHSELNLSSLELGDSALYFCASSEASGNYGYTFGSGTRLTVV.

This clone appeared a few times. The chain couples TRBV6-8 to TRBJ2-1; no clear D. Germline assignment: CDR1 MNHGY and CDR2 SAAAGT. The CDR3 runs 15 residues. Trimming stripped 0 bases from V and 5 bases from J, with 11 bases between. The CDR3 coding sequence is TGTGCCAGCAGTTACTCGAAAGGCTGGAACAATGAGCAGTTCTTC. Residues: CASSYSKGWNNEQFF.

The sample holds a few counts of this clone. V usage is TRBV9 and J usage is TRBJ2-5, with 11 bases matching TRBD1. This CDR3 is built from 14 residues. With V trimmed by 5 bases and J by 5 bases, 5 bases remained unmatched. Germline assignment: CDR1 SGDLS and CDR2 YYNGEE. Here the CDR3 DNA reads TGTGCCAGCAGTGGACAGGGGGCGAGGGAGACCCAGTACTTC. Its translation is CASSGQGARETQYF.

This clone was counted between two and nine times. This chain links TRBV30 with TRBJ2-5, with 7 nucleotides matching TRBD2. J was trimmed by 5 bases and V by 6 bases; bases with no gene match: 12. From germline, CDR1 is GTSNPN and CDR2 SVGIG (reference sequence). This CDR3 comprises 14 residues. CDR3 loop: CACTRDYYFETQYF. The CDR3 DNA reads TGTGCCTGTACGAGGGACTACTATTTCGAGACCCAGTACTTC.

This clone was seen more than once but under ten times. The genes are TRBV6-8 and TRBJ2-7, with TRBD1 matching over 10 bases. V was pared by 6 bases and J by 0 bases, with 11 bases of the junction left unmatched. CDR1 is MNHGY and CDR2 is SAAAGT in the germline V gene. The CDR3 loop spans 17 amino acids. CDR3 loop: CASRPGQGKYPSYEQYF. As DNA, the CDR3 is TGTGCCAGCAGGCCGGGACAGGGGAAGTACCCCTCCTACGAGCAGTACTTC.

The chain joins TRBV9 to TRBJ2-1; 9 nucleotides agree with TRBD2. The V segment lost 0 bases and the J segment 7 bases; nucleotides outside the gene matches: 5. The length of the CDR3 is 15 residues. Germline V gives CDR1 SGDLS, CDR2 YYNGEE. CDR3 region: CASSVGAGGGNEQFF. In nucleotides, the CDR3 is TGTGCCAGCAGCGTAGGAGCGGGAGGAGGGAATGAGCAGTTCTTC.

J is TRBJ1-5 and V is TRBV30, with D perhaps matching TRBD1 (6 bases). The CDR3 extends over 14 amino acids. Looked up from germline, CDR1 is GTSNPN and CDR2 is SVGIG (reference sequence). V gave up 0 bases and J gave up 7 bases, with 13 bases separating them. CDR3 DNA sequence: TGTGCCTGGAGTGTGGGGGGCGGGGGGCAGCCCCAGCATTTT. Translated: CAWSVGGGGQPQHF. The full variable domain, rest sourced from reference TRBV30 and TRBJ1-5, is SQTIHQWPATLVQPVGSPLSLECTVEGTSNPNLYWYRQAAGRGLQLLFYSVGIGQISSEVPQNLSASRPQDRQFILSSKKLLLSDSGFYLCAWSVGGGGQPQHFGDGTRLSIL.

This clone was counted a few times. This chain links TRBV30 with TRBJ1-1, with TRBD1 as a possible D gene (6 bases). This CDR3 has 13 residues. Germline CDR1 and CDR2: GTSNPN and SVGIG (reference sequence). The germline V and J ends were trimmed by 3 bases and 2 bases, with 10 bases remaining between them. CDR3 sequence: CAWRDRPNTEAFF. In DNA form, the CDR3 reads TGTGCCTGGAGGGACAGACCTAACACTGAAGCTTTCTTT.

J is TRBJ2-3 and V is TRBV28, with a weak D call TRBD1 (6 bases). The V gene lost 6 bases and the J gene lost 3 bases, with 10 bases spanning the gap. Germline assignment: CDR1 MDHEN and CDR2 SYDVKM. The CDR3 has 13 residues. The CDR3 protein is CASRLRGTDTQYF. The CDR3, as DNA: TGTGCCAGCAGGCTGAGGGGGACAGATACGCAGTATTTT.

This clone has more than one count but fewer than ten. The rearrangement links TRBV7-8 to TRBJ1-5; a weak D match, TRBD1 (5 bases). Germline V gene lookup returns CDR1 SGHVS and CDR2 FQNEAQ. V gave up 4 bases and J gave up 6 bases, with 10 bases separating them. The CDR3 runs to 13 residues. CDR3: CASSWGVAQPQHF. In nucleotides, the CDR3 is TGTGCCAGCAGCTGGGGGGTGGCTCAGCCCCAGCATTTT.

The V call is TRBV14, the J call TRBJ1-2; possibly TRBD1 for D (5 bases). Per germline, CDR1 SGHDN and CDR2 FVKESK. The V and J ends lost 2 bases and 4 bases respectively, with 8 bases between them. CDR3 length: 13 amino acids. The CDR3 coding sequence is TGTGCCAGCAGCCAAAGACAGAGCTATGGCTACACCTTC. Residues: CASSQRQSYGYTF.

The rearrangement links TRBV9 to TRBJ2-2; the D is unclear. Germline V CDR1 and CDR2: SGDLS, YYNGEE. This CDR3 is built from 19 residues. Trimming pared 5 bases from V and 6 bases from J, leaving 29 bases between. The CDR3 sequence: CASSAILDIWGSMAGELFF. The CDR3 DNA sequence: TGTGCCAGCAGTGCCATTCTCGACATTTGGGGTTCGATGGCCGGGGAGCTGTTTTTT.

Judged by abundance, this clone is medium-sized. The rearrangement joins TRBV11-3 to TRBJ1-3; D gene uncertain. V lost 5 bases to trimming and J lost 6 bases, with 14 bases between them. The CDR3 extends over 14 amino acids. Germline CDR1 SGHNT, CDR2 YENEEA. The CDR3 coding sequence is TGTGCCAGCAGCCCCGGGCAGGTCCAAAACACCATATATTTT. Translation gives CASSPGQVQNTIYF. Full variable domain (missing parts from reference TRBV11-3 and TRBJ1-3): EAGVVQSPRYKIIEKKQPVAFWCNPISGHNTLYWYLQNLGQGPELLIRYENEEAVDDSQLPKDRFSAERLKGVDSTLKIQPAELGDSAVYLCASSPGQVQNTIYFGEGSWLTVV.

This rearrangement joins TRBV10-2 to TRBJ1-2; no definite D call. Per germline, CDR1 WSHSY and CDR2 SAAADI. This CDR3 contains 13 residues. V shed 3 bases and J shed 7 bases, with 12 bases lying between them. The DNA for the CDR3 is TGCGCCAGCAGTGATTCGCGTGGGGTTGGCTACACCTTC. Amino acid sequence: CASSDSRGVGYTF.

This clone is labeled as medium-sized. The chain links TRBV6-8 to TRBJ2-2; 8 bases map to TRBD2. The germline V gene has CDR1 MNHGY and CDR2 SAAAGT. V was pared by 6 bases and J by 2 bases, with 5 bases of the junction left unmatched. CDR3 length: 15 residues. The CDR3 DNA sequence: TGTGCCAGCAGAACAGCGGGGGCCAACACCGGGGAGCTGTTTTTT. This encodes CASRTAGANTGELFF.

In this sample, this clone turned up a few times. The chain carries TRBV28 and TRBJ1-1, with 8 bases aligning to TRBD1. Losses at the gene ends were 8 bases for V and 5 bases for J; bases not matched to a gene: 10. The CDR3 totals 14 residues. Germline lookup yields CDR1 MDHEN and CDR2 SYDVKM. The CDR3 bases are TGTGCCAGCGGCCCCTACAGGGGGGAGACTGAAGCTTTCTTT. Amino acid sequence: CASGPYRGETEAFF.

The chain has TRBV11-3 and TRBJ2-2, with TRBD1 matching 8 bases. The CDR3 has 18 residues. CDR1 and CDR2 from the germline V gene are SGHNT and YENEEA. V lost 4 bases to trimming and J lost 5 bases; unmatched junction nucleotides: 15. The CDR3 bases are TGTGCCAGCAGCTCACTTCCCGGGACAGGCTCTATTACCGGGGAGCTGTTTTTT. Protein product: CASSSLPGTGSITGELFF. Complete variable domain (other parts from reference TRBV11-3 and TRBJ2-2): EAGVVQSPRYKIIEKKQPVAFWCNPISGHNTLYWYLQNLGQGPELLIRYENEEAVDDSQLPKDRFSAERLKGVDSTLKIQPAELGDSAVYLCASSSLPGTGSITGELFFGEGSRLTVL.

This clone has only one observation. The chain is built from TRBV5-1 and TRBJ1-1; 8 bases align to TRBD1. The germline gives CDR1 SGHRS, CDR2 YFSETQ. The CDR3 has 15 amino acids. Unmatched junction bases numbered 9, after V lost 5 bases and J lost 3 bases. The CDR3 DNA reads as TGCGCCAGCAGGACCGGACAGGGCAGTTACACTGAAGCTTTCTTT. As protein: CASRTGQGSYTEAFF.